The 8 T cell receptor beta chains below were found in one sample sequenced in a study of T-cell memory formation after mild COVID-19. MiXCR was run by TCRdb on the 5' RACE reads, yielding one entry per CDR3 protein. The repertoire holds roughly 280,000 distinct CDR3 sequences, with 16% as singletons. The specimen was PBMCs or a T cell subset sorted from them (not recorded which). All receptors come from a man between 18 and 35 years old who had mild COVID-19 (a few samples of this study predate the infection). Cell type and time point are not known.

V usage is TRBV18 and J usage is TRBJ2-6; 7 bases agree with TRBD1. Germline V CDR1 and CDR2: KGHSH, LQKENI. The CDR3 extends over 17 amino acids. J was trimmed by 2 bases and V by 4 bases; bases with no gene match: 8. The CDR3 loop reads CASSRQGSLTGANVLTF. The CDR3 coding sequence is TGTGCCAGCTCACGACAGGGATCGTTAACTGGGGCCAACGTCCTGACTTTC.

The rearrangement joins TRBV30 to TRBJ2-7, with 7 bases matching TRBD1. After removal of 3 bases from V and 6 bases from J, the junction contained 2 bases not matched to a gene. This CDR3 comprises 11 residues. Germline-derived CDR1 and CDR2 are GTSNPN and SVGIG (reference sequence). The CDR3, as DNA: TGTGCCTGGAGCAGGGGGTTCGAGCAGTACTTC. It specifies CAWSRGFEQYF.

This clonotype showed up many times. V and J are TRBV18 and TRBJ1-3, with D hard to call. Germline lookup yields CDR1 KGHSH and CDR2 LQKENI. Trimming shortened V by 2 bases and J by 3 bases, and 8 bases separated the two germline ends. The CDR3 is 14 residues long. For the CDR3, the DNA is TGTGCCAGCTCACCAACGGGATTTGGAAACACCATATATTTT. Its protein product is CASSPTGFGNTIYF.

This clonotype has just a few counts. The J gene is TRBJ2-2, the V gene TRBV5-1, with D unclear. The CDR3 is 15 residues long. Trimming left V 4 bases short and J 0 bases short, with 10 bases between. CDR1 and CDR2 from the germline V gene are SGHRS and YFSETQ. The chain's CDR3 is CASSGTAANTGELFF. For the CDR3, the DNA is TGCGCCAGCAGCGGTACGGCGGCGAACACCGGGGAGCTGTTTTTT.

This clonotype was counted only a few times. The chain has TRBV24-1 and TRBJ2-2; D gene unclear. With 0 bases removed from V and 4 bases from J, the gap between germline ends came to 2 bases. Germline loops: CDR1 KGHDR, CDR2 SFDVKD. CDR3 size: 13 residues. This CDR3 is CATSDLGTGELFF. CDR3 bases: TGTGCCACCAGTGATTTGGGCACCGGGGAGCTGTTTTTT.

In this sample, this clonotype turned up many times. The chain links TRBV4-2 to TRBJ2-1; D remains unclear. CDR3 size: 13 residues. Trimming left V 1 base short and J 10 bases short, with 11 bases between. Per germline, CDR1 LGHNA and CDR2 YNFKEQ. CDR3 sequence reads: CASSQGTLGEQFF. The CDR3 DNA follows: TGTGCCAGCAGCCAAGGAACACTTGGAGAGCAGTTCTTC.

V and J are TRBV18 and TRBJ1-2; 10 bases agree with TRBD1. The CDR3 sequence is 14 residues long. Per germline, CDR1 KGHSH and CDR2 LQKENI. Trimming at V came to 3 bases and at J to 10 bases, leaving 8 bases not matched to a gene. CDR3 coding DNA: TGTGCCAGCTCACCTAGGACAGGGGGGTTCGACTACACCTTC. Encoded protein: CASSPRTGGFDYTF.

The CDR3 DNA reads as TGTGCCACCAGCAGTCCGGGACAGGGCTCCTACAATGAGCAGTTCTTC. Protein sequence: CATSSPGQGSYNEQFF. This sequence joins TRBV15 and TRBJ2-1; 9 nucleotides match TRBD1. The CDR3 covers 16 residues. Germline CDR1 is LNHNV and CDR2 is YYDKDF (reference sequence). V was pared by 3 bases and J by 0 bases, with 3 bases of the junction left unmatched.